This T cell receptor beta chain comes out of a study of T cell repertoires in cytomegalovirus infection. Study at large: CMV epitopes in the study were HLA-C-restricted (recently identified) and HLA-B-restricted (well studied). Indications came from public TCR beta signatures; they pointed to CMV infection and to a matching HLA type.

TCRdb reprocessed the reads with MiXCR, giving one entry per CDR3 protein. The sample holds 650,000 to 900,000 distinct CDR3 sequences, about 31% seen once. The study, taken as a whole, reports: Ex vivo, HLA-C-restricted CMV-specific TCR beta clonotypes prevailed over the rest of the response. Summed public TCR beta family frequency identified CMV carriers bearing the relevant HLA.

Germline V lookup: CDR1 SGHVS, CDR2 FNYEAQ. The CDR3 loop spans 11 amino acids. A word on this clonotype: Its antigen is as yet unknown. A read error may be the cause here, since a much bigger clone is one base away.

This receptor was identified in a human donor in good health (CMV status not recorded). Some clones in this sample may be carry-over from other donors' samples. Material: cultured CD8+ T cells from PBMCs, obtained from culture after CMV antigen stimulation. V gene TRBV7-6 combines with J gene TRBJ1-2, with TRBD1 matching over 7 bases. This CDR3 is CVSSAGGGYTF. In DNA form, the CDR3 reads TGTGTCAGCAGCGCAGGGGGGGGCTACACCTTC.